Shown below are 13 T cell receptor beta chains from a single sample sequenced in a study of identical twins. A single record per CDR3 protein comes from TCRdb applying MiXCR to the 5' RACE reads. The table lists 250,000 to 350,000 distinct CDR3 sequences, about 8% of them singletons, with approximately 2.1% in the top ten. These data are also associated with another study on yellow fever vaccine responses in identical twins.

Sequencing was done on a sample of memory (CD45RO+) T cells sorted from blood. Every receptor here comes from a woman younger than 35 in good health.

This clonotype was counted at least ten times. CDR3 nucleotides: TGTGCCACCAGTGATCAGGGATCCGGGGAGCTGTTTTTT. It yields the protein CATSDQGSGELFF. V usage is TRBV24-1 and J usage is TRBJ2-2, with D perhaps TRBD1 (5 bases). V lost 3 bases, J lost 6 bases, and 7 bases lay in between. From germline, CDR1 is KGHDR and CDR2 SFDVKD. CDR3 length: 13 amino acids.

For this clonotype: This could be a read error, since a much larger clone is one nucleotide away. The V and J genes are TRBV12-3 or TRBV12-4 and TRBJ2-7; D is ambiguous. The CDR3 has 13 amino acids. V gave up 4 bases and J gave up 6 bases, with 13 bases separating them. The DNA for the CDR3 is TGTGCCAGCAGTTACCGGGTAACCTGCGAGCAGTACTTC. Its translation is CASSYRVTCEQYF.

The rearrangement uses TRBV6-4 and TRBJ2-2; tentatively, D is TRBD1 or TRBD2 (6 bases each). This CDR3 comprises 16 residues. Germline-derived CDR1 and CDR2 are MRHNA and SNTAGT. V shed 5 bases and J shed 2 bases, with 15 bases lying between them. The CDR3: CASSTVRGGNTGELFF. The CDR3 DNA follows: TGTGCCAGCAGTACAGTCAGGGGAGGAAACACCGGGGAGCTGTTTTTT.

This clonotype has a count of ten or more. The chain is built from TRBV20-1 and TRBJ1-2; no reliable D call. The germline gives CDR1 DFQATT, CDR2 SNEGSKA (reference sequence). The CDR3 totals 15 residues. Trimming took 0 bases from V and 3 from J, leaving 14 bases between them. DNA of the CDR3: TGCAGTGCTAGAGATCCGGGGATCGGCTACTATGGCTACACCTTC. Encoded protein: CSARDPGIGYYGYTF.

This chain joins TRBV20-1 and TRBJ2-7; possibly TRBD1 for D (5 bases). The V gene's germline CDR1 is DFQATT and CDR2 SNEGSKA (reference sequence). The CDR3 totals 13 residues. Deletions cut 3 bases from V and 0 bases from J, with 9 bases between. This CDR3 is CSARGRNSYEQYF. CDR3 bases: TGCAGTGCTAGGGGGCGAAACTCCTACGAGCAGTACTTC.

This clonotype showed up just a few times. V and J are TRBV2 and TRBJ2-2, with 9 bases lining up with TRBD1. Germline V gene data show CDR1 as SNHLY and CDR2 as FYNNEI. This CDR3 has 14 amino acids. With 4 bases clipped from V and 6 bases from J, the junction kept 3 bases outside the gene matches. The CDR3 loop reads CASSADRGSGELFF. The CDR3 region has the DNA TGTGCCAGCAGTGCCGACAGGGGGTCCGGGGAGCTGTTTTTT.

V gene TRBV3-1 combines with J gene TRBJ1-2; TRBD1 might be the D (5 bases). V was pared by 0 bases and J by 8 bases, with 13 bases between. Looked up from germline, CDR1 is LGHDT and CDR2 is YNNKEL (reference sequence). The CDR3 is 14 residues long. CDR3 protein: CASSQEQQGGGYTF. The CDR3 nucleotides read TGTGCCAGCAGCCAAGAGCAGCAGGGTGGGGGCTACACCTTC.

The chain uses TRBV29-1 and TRBJ2-7; 8 bases agree with TRBD2. Germline loops: CDR1 SQVTM, CDR2 ANQGSEA. The V gene end was trimmed by 4 bases and the J gene end by 7 bases; junction bases not matched to a gene: 6. CDR3 length: 12 amino acids. CDR3 protein: CSVGAGVREQYF. CDR3 coding DNA: TGCAGCGTTGGAGCGGGAGTGAGGGAGCAGTACTTC.

A few counts support this clonotype. The chain has TRBV7-3 and TRBJ2-3; TRBD2 might be the D (5 bases). V lost 5 bases to trimming and J lost 6 bases, with 12 bases between them. In germline, CDR1 is SGHTA, CDR2 FQGTGA. CDR3 length equals 13 residues. This CDR3 is CASSLRTRDTQYF. CDR3 nucleotides: TGTGCCAGCAGCCTCCGGACTCGCGATACGCAGTATTTT.

This chain joins TRBV3-1 and TRBJ2-1, with a possible D match to TRBD2 (5 bases). This CDR3 is 16 amino acids long. Germline V gene data show CDR1 as LGHDT and CDR2 as YNNKEL (reference sequence). V lost 1 base to trimming and J lost 4 bases, with 14 bases between them. CDR3 bases: TGTGCCAGCAGCCAAGGAACGCTAGCACTTTACAATGAGCAGTTCTTC. Translating gives CASSQGTLALYNEQFF.

V gene TRBV3-2 combines with J gene TRBJ1-2. TRBV3-2 is given as a pseudogene. CDR3 length: 15 amino acids. The DNA of the CDR3 is TGTGCCTCCTGCCAAGCCTCCCAGTCGAACTATGGCTACACCTTC. Residues: CASCQASQSNYGYTF.

The chain uses TRBV6-1 and TRBJ2-3, with D unresolved. This CDR3 is built from 14 residues. V lost 6 bases and J lost 5, with 15 bases in between. From germline, CDR1 is MNHNS and CDR2 SASEGT. CDR3 loop: CASRPGLVEDTQYF. CDR3 in DNA: TGTGCCAGCAGACCCGGGTTAGTGGAAGATACGCAGTATTTT.

J is TRBJ2-2 and V is TRBV20-1; D may correspond to TRBD1 or TRBD2 (5 bases each). The germline V and J ends were trimmed by 3 bases and 5 bases, with 13 bases remaining between them. Germline values: CDR1 DFQATT, CDR2 SNEGSKA (reference sequence). The CDR3 is 14 residues long. CDR3 loop: CSASFGAGTGELFF. CDR3 DNA: TGCAGTGCTAGTTTCGGGGCAGGGACCGGGGAGCTGTTTTTT.